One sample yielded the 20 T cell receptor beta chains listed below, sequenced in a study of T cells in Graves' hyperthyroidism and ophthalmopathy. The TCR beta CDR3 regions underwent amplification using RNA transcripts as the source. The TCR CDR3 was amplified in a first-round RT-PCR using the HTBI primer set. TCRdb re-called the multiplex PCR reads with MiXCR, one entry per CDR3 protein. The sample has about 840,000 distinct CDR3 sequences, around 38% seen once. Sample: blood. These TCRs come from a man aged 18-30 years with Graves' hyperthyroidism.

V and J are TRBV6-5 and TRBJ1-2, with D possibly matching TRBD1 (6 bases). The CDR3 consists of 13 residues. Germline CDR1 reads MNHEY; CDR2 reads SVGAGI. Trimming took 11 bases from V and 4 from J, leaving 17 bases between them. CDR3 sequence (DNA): TGTGCCGCTACACAGGGACGGTCCTATGGCTACACCTTC. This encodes CAATQGRSYGYTF.

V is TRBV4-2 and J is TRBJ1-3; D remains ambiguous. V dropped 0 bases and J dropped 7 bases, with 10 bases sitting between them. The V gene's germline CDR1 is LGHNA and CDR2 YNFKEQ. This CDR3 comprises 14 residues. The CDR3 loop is CASSQDVGVNTIYF. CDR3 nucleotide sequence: TGTGCCAGCAGCCAAGATGTCGGGGTTAACACCATATATTTT.

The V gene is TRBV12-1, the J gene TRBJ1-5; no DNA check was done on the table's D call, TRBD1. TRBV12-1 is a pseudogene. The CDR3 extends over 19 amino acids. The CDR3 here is CASSFQPSDHRQPNQPQHF. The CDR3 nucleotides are TGTGCCAGCAGCTTTCAACCCTCAGACCATAGACAGCCTAATCAGCCCCAGCATTTT.

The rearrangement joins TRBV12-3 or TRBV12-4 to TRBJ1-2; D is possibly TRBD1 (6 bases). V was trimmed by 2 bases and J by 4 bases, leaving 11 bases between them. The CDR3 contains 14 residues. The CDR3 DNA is TGTGCCAGCAGTTTACACCAGGGGTCCTATGGCTACACCTTC. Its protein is CASSLHQGSYGYTF.

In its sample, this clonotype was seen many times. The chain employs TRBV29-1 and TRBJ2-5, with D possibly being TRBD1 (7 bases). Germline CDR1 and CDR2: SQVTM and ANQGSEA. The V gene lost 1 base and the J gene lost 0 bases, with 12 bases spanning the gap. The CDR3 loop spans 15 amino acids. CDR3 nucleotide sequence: TGCAGCGTTGAAGCGGAGGGGGCGAACCAAGAGACCCAGTACTTC. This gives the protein CSVEAEGANQETQYF.

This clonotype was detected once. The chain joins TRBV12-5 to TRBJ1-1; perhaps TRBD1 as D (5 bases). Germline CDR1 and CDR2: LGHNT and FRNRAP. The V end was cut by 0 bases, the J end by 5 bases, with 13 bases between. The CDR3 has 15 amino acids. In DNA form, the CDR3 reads TGTGCTAGTGGTTTGGTACAAGGCCGGGGGACTGAAGCTTTCTTT. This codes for CASGLVQGRGTEAFF.

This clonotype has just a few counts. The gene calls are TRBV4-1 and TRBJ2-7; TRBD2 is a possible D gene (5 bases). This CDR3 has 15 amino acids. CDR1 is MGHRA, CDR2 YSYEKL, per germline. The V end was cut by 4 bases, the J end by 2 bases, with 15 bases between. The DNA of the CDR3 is TGCGCCAGCAGCCCCTCCCGAGGGCCCACCTACGAGCAGTACTTC. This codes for CASSPSRGPTYEQYF.

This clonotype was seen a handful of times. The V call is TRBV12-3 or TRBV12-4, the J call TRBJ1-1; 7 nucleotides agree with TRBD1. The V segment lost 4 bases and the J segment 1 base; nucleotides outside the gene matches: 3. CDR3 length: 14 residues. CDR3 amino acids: CASSWTGANTEAFF. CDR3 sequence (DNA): TGTGCCAGCAGTTGGACAGGAGCGAACACTGAAGCTTTCTTT.

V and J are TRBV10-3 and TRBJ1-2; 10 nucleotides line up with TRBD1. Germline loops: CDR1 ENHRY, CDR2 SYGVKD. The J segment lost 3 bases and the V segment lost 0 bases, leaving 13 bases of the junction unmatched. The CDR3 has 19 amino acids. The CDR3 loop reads CAISESRAETGGSHYGYTF. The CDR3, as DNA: TGTGCCATCAGTGAGTCGAGGGCCGAGACAGGGGGCTCCCACTATGGCTACACCTTC.

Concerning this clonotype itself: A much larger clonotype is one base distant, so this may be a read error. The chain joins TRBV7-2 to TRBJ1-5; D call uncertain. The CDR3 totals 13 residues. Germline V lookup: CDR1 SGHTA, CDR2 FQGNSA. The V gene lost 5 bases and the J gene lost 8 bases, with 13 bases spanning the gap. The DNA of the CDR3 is TGTGCCAGCAGCGGGGTGCGCGGTAAGCCCCAGCATTTT. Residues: CASSGVRGKPQHF.

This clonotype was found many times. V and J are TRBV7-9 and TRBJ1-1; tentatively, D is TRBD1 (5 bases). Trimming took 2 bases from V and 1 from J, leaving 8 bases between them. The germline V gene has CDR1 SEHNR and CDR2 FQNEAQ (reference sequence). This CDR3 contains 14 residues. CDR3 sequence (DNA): TGTGCCAGCAGCTTATCAGGGAAGAACACTGAAGCTTTCTTT. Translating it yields CASSLSGKNTEAFF. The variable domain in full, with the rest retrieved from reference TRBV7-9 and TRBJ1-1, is DTGVSQNPRHKITKRGQNVTFRCDPISEHNRLYWYRQTLGQGPEFLTYFQNEAQLEKSRLLSDRFSAERPKGSFSTLEIQRTEQGDSAMYLCASSLSGKNTEAFFGQGTRLTVV.

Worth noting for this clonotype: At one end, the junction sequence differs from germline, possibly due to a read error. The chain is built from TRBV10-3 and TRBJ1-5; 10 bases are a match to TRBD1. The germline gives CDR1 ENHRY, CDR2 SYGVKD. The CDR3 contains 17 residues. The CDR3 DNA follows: TGTGCCAGCAGTGCCTCCGGGACAGGGGATAGCAATCAGCCCCAGCATTTT. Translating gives CASSASGTGDSNQPQHF.

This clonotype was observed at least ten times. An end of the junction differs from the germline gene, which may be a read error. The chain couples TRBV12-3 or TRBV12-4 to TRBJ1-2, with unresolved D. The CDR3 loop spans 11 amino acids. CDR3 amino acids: CASSLGGGYTF. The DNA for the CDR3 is TGTGCCAGCAGCTTAGGTGGTGGCTACACCTTC.

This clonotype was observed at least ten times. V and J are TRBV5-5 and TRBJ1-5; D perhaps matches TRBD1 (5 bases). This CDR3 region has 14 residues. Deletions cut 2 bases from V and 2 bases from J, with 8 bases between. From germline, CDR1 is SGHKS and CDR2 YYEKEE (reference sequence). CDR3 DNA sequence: TGTGCCAGCAGCTTATGGGGCGGCAATCAGCCCCAGCATTTT. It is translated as CASSLWGGNQPQHF.

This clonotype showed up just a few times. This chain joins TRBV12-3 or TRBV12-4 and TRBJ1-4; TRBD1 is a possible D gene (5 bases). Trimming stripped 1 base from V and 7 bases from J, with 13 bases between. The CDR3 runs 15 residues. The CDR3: CASSLGEGLGEKLFF. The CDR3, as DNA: TGTGCCAGCAGTTTAGGAGAGGGACTGGGTGAAAAACTGTTTTTT.

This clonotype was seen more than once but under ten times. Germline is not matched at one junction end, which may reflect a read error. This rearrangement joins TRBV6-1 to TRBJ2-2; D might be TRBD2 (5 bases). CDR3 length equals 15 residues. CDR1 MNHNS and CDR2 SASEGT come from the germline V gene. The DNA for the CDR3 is TGTGCCAGCAGAGAAGGGAGCCCGAACACCGGGGAGCTGTTTTTT. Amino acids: CASREGSPNTGELFF.

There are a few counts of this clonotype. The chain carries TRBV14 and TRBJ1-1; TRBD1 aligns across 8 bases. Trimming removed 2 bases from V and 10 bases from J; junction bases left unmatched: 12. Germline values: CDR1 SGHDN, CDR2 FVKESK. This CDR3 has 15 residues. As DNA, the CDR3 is TGTGCCAGCAGCCAATGGGGACAGGACATCCCTGTAGCTTTCTTT. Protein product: CASSQWGQDIPVAFF.

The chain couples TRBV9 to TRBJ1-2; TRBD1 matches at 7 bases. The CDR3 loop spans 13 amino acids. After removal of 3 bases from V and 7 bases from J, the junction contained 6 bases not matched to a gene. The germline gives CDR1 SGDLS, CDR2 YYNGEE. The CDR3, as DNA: TGTGCCAGCAGCGAGAGGGGGCCAGGTGGCTACACCTTC. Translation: CASSERGPGGYTF.

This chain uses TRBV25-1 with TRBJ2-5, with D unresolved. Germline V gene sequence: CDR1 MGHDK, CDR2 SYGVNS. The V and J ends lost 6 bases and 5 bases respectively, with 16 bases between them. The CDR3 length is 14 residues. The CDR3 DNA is TGTGCCAGCAGCGTTGCGGATGGGTGGGAGACCCAGTACTTC. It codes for CASSVADGWETQYF.

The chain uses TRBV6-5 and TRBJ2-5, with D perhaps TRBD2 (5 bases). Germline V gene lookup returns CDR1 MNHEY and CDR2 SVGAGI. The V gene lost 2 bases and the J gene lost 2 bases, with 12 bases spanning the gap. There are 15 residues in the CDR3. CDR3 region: CASSYAGRPQETQYF. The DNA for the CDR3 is TGTGCCAGCAGTTACGCGGGCCGACCTCAAGAGACCCAGTACTTC.